This TCR beta chain was recovered during a study of blood T cell repertoires in COVID-19. In Seattle, patients joined the study during active infection and were tracked longitudinally. Assay: immunoSEQ multiplex PCR; the TCRdb copy retains only in-frame clones and omits some. Of about 240,000 clones in the sample, roughly 80% were seen once. This clone appeared a single time. V was pared by 5 bases and J by 8 bases, with 3 bases between. Germline V gives CDR1 MNHEY, CDR2 SVGAGI. The CDR3 has 10 amino acids. Material for sequencing was peripheral blood. The sequence derives from a woman older than 75 with COVID-19, enrolled during active disease. The chain has TRBV6-5 and TRBJ1-4; no definite D call. The CDR3 sequence: CASSIEKLFF. CDR3 nucleotides: TGTGCCAGCAGTATAGAAAAACTGTTTTTT.